This record concerns one T cell receptor (beta chain) sequence. The antigen is undetermined. The table came from immunoSEQ multiplex PCR; TCRdb's copy has only in-frame clones and leaves some out. Among approximately 120,000 clones listed, roughly 88% were seen once. The data originate from a study of T cell responses to AZD1222 COVID-19 vaccine. General study findings and limits: Females outnumbered males among donors, who were mostly white British; clonal diversity was possibly underestimated. Vaccine-associated CD4 TCRs ranged over spike, dominating at 160-218 and 743-854. When two AZD1222 doses had been given, Spike-specific TCR breadth and depth rose. Targeting of unmutated variant regions was reportedly seen in nearly half of spike-specific TCRs.

This CDR3 comprises 15 residues. V dropped 1 base and J dropped 13 bases, with 20 bases sitting between them. Germline CDR1 GTSNPN, CDR2 SVGIG (reference sequence). The sequences come from peripheral blood, collected on day 0 of MenACWY control vaccination. The V and J genes are TRBV30 and TRBJ1-6, with D possibly being TRBD1 (6 bases). The receptor comes from an adult in good health. The chain's CDR3 is CAWSGPDRRIHPLHF. The CDR3 coding sequence is TGTGCCTGGAGTGGGCCGGACAGAAGAATTCACCCCCTCCACTTT.